These 19 T cell receptor beta chains share one sample of origin, sequenced in a study of blood T cell repertoires in COVID-19. Method: immunoSEQ multiplex PCR; TCRdb's copy keeps in-frame clones and lacks some. Of some 110,000 clones in the sample, 75% to 90% were seen once. The material sequenced was peripheral blood. These receptor sequences come from a man in his 60s with acute or convalescent COVID-19.

V is TRBV3-1 (or the pseudogene TRBV3-2) and J is TRBJ1-5, with TRBD1 matching 7 bases. The trim removed 5 bases at V and 2 bases at J, leaving 15 bases unmatched. The length of the CDR3 is 18 residues. The V gene's germline CDR1 is LGHDT and CDR2 YNNKEL (reference sequence). The CDR3 loop reads CASSDSAKGAGGNQPQHF. DNA of the CDR3: TGTGCCAGCAGCGATTCCGCGAAGGGGGCGGGTGGCAATCAGCCCCAGCATTTT.

The chain joins TRBV4-3 to TRBJ1-2, with TRBD1 identical over 7 bases. CDR1 is LGHNA and CDR2 is YSLEER in the germline V gene. After removal of 0 bases from V and 4 bases from J, the junction contained 5 bases not matched to a gene. This CDR3 has 15 amino acids. The CDR3 DNA sequence: TGCGCCAGCAGCCAAGAGACAGGGTACGGCTATGGCTACACCTTC. Translating it yields CASSQETGYGYGYTF.

The chain employs TRBV10-2 and TRBJ1-4, with D possibly TRBD1 on 6 matching bases. This CDR3 has 17 residues. In germline, CDR1 is WSHSY, CDR2 SAAADI. Trimming pared 4 bases from V and 4 bases from J, leaving 19 bases between. The CDR3 nucleotides are TGCGCCAGCAGTGCGTCGAGGACAGCCTTAGATAATGAAAAACTGTTTTTT. Translation: CASSASRTALDNEKLFF.

This chain uses TRBV5-5 with TRBJ2-2; a weak D match, TRBD1 (5 bases). Between the trimmed V and J ends, which lost 0 bases and 5 bases, there was a span of 11 bases. Looked up from germline, CDR1 is SGHKS and CDR2 is YYEKEE (reference sequence). This CDR3 spans 15 amino acids. CDR3 nucleotide sequence: TGTGCCAGCAGCTTGGAGGGCAGGGTAACCGGGGAGCTGTTTTTT. This sequence encodes CASSLEGRVTGELFF.

This clone appeared a single time. The chain employs TRBV24-1 and TRBJ2-7; TRBD1 agrees at 8 bases. Germline lookup yields CDR1 KGHDR and CDR2 SFDVKD. The CDR3 runs to 13 residues. J was trimmed by 6 bases and V by 9 bases; bases with no gene match: 9. As DNA, the CDR3 is TGTGCCACCCAACGGACAGGGTCGGGCGAGCAGTACTTC. Protein product: CATQRTGSGEQYF.

As DNA, the CDR3 is TGTGCCAGCAGCTTACGGAACAGACTAGCGGACCCCAATGAGCAGTTCTTC. Encoded protein: CASSLRNRLADPNEQFF. The chain carries TRBV11-2 and TRBJ2-1; TRBD2 matches at 9 bases. V lost 2 bases and J lost 6; bases outside the gene matches: 11. The germline gives CDR1 SGHAT, CDR2 FQNNGV. The CDR3 has 17 residues.

This chain links TRBV19 with TRBJ1-1; D remains unclear. Germline V gene lookup returns CDR1 LNHDA and CDR2 SQIVND (reference sequence). CDR3 length: 13 amino acids. Trimming removed 6 bases from V and 6 bases from J, with 14 bases in between. The CDR3 DNA reads as TGTGCCAGTAGCCAAGGGAGGGAAGCTGAAGCTTTCTTT. Protein: CASSQGREAEAFF.

This clone appeared once. The V gene is TRBV4-1, the J gene TRBJ2-3; perhaps TRBD2 as D (6 bases). Germline V lookup: CDR1 MGHRA, CDR2 YSYEKL. The CDR3 runs to 16 residues. Trimming stripped 1 base from V and 0 bases from J, with 11 bases between. Here the CDR3 reads CASSQGWRASTDTQYF. Here the CDR3 DNA reads TGCGCCAGCAGCCAAGGGTGGAGGGCAAGCACAGATACGCAGTATTTT.

The V gene is TRBV28, the J gene TRBJ2-7; D possibly corresponds to TRBD1 (5 bases). In germline, CDR1 is MDHEN, CDR2 SYDVKM. The germline V and J ends were trimmed by 8 bases and 0 bases, with 8 bases remaining between them. CDR3 size: 12 residues. For the CDR3, the DNA is TGTGCCAGCTACAGGAGCTCCTACGAGCAGTACTTC. This codes for CASYRSSYEQYF. The whole variable domain, filled in from reference TRBV28 and TRBJ2-7, reads DVKVTQSSRYLVKRTGEKVFLECVQDMDHENMFWYRQDPGLGLRLIYFSYDVKMKEKGDIPEGYSVSREKKERFSLILESASTNQTSMYLCASYRSSYEQYFGPGTRLTVT.

The chain carries TRBV28 and TRBJ2-3; no clear D gene. V lost 3 bases to trimming and J lost 9 bases, with 10 bases between them. Germline loops: CDR1 MDHEN, CDR2 SYDVKM. The CDR3 contains 12 residues. The CDR3 DNA follows: TGTGCCAGCAGTTTGAGTTCACGGACGCAGTATTTT. Amino acid sequence: CASSLSSRTQYF.

The V gene is TRBV5-1, the J gene TRBJ2-5; 7 positions agree with TRBD1. Trimming at V came to 2 bases and at J to 5 bases, leaving 6 bases not matched to a gene. The CDR3 has 14 residues. Germline CDR1 reads SGHRS; CDR2 reads YFSETQ. The CDR3: CASSLRQGWETQYF. In nucleotides, the CDR3 is TGCGCCAGCAGCTTAAGACAGGGATGGGAGACCCAGTACTTC.

As for this clone: The junction departs from germline at one end; a sequencing error may be responsible. The V call is TRBV7-7, the J call TRBJ2-2; maybe TRBD1 (6 bases). In germline, CDR1 is SSHAT, CDR2 FNYEAQ (reference sequence). This CDR3 is 15 amino acids long. The CDR3 nucleotides are TGTGCTAGCAGCTTAAACAGGGCGAACACCGGGGAGCTGTTTTTT. Protein sequence: CASSLNRANTGELFF.

V is TRBV6-1 and J is TRBJ1-2; 7 bases match TRBD1. Germline V gene data show CDR1 as MNHNS and CDR2 as SASEGT. V lost 0 bases to trimming and J lost 4 bases; unmatched junction nucleotides: 2. CDR3 length equals 14 residues. The CDR3 protein is CASSEAGQLYGYTF. CDR3 DNA sequence: TGTGCCAGCAGTGAAGCGGGACAGCTCTATGGCTACACCTTC.

The chain links TRBV20-1 to TRBJ1-5; D gene unclear. Germline-derived CDR1 and CDR2 are DFQATT and SNEGSKA (reference sequence). This CDR3 comprises 13 residues. Trimming took 3 bases from V and 16 from J, leaving 22 bases between them. The CDR3 is CSASPLEGRASHF. The CDR3 DNA is TGCAGTGCTAGTCCACTCGAAGGGAGGGCCTCCCATTTT.

The chain is built from TRBV5-4 and TRBJ2-7, with TRBD2 matching 9 bases. In germline, CDR1 is SGHNT, CDR2 YYREEE (reference sequence). CDR3 length: 19 residues. Germline trimming cut 4 bases from V and 0 bases from J; bases unmatched to any gene: 17. The CDR3 spells CASSQGLAAAGSSSYEQYF. In DNA form, the CDR3 reads TGTGCCAGCAGCCAGGGACTAGCAGCGGCCGGATCTAGCTCCTACGAGCAGTACTTC.

The chain has TRBV10-1 and TRBJ1-1, with no clear D. V was cut by 3 bases and J by 8 bases, with 13 bases left in between. Germline V CDR1 and CDR2: WNHNN, SYGVQD (reference sequence). This CDR3 has 13 residues. The CDR3 region has the DNA TGCGCCAGCAGTGACCTACCCCTCGCGGAAGCTTTCTTT. Amino acid sequence: CASSDLPLAEAFF.

The chain links TRBV3-1 (or the pseudogene TRBV3-2) to TRBJ2-1, with D hard to call. V was shortened by 4 bases and J by 7 bases, with 8 bases between the two germline ends. CDR1 is LGHDT and CDR2 is YNNKEL in the germline V gene (reference sequence). This CDR3 has 12 amino acids. CDR3 sequence reads: CASSPTWNEQFF. CDR3 DNA sequence: TGTGCCAGCAGCCCCACTTGGAATGAGCAGTTCTTC.

J is TRBJ1-1 and V is TRBV10-3; D perhaps matches TRBD1 (5 bases). Germline CDR1 is ENHRY and CDR2 is SYGVKD. V shed 0 bases and J shed 4 bases, with 9 bases lying between them. CDR3 length: 14 residues. The CDR3 region is CAISESRQTTEAFF. DNA for the CDR3: TGTGCCATCAGTGAGTCGAGACAGACCACTGAAGCTTTCTTT.

The V call is TRBV29-1, the J call TRBJ2-5, with 10 bases lining up with TRBD1. CDR3 length equals 16 residues. Germline V lookup: CDR1 SQVTM, CDR2 ANQGSEA. Germline trimming cut 1 base from V and 5 bases from J; bases unmatched to any gene: 10. The CDR3 loop reads CSVEGGDRGFFETQYF. CDR3 in DNA: TGCAGCGTTGAAGGGGGGGACAGGGGATTCTTCGAGACCCAGTACTTC.